Sequencing of this T cell receptor (beta chain) was carried out in a study of OX40 agonist ivuxolimab in advanced cancers. Germline V gene data show CDR1 as MDHEN and CDR2 as SYDVKM. V dropped 7 bases and J dropped 0 bases, with 21 bases sitting between them. The CDR3 covers 17 residues. The table lists this clone with a count of one. TCRdb's copy holds only in-frame clones and misses some; the assay was immunoSEQ multiplex PCR. The sample holds around 67,000 clones, roughly 90% seen once. The V gene is TRBV28, the J gene TRBJ1-1; D may be TRBD1 (5 bases). Sequenced here: CD4+ or CD8+ T cells sorted from blood, sampled in a trial of the OX40 agonist ivuxolimab. The clonotype was recovered from an adult with an advanced solid tumor such as melanoma, head and neck, liver or kidney cancer. The CDR3 is CASTPRGVRHMNTEAFF. CDR3 bases: TGTGCCAGCACCCCCCGGGGGGTCCGCCACATGAACACTGAAGCTTTCTTT.